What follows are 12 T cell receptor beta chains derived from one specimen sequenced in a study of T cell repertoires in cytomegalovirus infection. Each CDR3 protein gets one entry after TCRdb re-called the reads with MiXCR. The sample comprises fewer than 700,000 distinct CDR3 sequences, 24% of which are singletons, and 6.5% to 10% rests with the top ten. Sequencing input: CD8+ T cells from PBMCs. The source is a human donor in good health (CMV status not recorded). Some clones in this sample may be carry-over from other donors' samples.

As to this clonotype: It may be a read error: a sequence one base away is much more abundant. This chain's CDR3 is CVSSTRTDSGELFF. The CDR3 DNA follows: TGTGTCAGCAGCACTCGGACAGACTCCGGGGAGCTGTTTTTT. This sequence joins TRBV7-2 and TRBJ2-2; weak D call: TRBD1 (6 bases). The CDR3 extends over 14 amino acids. Germline lookup yields CDR1 SGHTA and CDR2 FQGNSA.

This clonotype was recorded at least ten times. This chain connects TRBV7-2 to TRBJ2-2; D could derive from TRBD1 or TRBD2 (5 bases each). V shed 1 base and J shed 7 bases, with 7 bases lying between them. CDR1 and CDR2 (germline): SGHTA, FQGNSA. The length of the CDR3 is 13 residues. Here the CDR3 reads CASSLGGFGELFF. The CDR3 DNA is TGTGCCAGCAGCTTAGGGGGGTTCGGGGAGCTGTTTTTT.

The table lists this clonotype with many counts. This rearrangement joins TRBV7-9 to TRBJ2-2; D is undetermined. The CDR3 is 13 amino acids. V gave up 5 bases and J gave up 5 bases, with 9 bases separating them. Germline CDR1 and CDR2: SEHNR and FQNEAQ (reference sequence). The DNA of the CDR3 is TGTGCCAGCAGCGGGAAGGCGACCGGGGAGCTGTTTTTT. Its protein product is CASSGKATGELFF.

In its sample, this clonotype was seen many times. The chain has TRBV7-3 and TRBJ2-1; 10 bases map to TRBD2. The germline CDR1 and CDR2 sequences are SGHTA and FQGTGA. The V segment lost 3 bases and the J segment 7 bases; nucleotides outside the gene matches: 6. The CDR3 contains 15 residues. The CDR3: CASSLERGGLNEQFF. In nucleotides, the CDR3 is TGTGCCAGCAGCTTGGAGCGGGGGGGCCTTAATGAGCAGTTCTTC.

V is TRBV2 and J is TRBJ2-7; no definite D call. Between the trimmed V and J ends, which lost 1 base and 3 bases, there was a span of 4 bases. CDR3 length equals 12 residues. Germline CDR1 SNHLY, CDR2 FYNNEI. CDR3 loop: CASSEDVYEQYF. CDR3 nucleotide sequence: TGTGCCAGCAGTGAAGATGTCTACGAGCAGTACTTC.

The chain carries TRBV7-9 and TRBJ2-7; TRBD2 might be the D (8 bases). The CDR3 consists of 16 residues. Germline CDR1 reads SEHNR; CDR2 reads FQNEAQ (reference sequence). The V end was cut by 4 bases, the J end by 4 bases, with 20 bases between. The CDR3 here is CASSSRGGTAFYEQYF. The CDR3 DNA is TGTGCCAGCAGCTCTCGGGGGGGGACAGCATTTTACGAGCAGTACTTC.

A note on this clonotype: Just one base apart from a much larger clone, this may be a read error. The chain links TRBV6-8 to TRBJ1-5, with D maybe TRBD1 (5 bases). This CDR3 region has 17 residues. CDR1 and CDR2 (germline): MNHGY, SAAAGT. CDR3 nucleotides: TGTATCTTCTTAAGGGATAGGGGAGGGTATAGCAATCAGCCCCAGCATTTT. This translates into CIFLRDRGGYSNQPQHF.

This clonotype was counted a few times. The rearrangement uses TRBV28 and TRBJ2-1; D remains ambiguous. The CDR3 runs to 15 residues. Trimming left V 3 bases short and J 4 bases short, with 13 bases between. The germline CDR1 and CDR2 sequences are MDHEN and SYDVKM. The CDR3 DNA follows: TGTGCCAGCAGTTTGGAAGTCCCTTCATACAATGAGCAGTTCTTC. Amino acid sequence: CASSLEVPSYNEQFF.

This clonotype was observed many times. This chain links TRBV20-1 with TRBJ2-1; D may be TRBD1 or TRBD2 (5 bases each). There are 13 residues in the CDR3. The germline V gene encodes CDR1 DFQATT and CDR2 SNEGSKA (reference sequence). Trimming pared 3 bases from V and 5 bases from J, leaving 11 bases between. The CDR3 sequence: CSARGRGDNEQFF. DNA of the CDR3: TGCAGTGCTAGGGGAAGGGGAGACAATGAGCAGTTCTTC.

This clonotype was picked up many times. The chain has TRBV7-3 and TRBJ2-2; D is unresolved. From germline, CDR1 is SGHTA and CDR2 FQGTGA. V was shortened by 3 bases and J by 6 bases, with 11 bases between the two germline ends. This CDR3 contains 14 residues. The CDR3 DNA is TGTGCCAGCAGCTTGGTTTCAAGAGCCGGGGAGCTGTTTTTT. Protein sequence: CASSLVSRAGELFF.

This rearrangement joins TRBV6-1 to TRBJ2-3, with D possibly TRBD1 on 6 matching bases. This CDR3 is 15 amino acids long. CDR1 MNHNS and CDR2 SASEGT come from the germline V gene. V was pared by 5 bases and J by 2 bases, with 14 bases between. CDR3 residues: CASSPMWTVTDTQYF. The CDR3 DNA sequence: TGTGCCAGCAGTCCTATGTGGACAGTCACAGATACGCAGTATTTT.

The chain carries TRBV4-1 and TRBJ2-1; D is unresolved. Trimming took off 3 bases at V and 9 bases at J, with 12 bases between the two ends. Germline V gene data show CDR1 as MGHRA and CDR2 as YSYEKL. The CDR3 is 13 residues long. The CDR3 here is CASSHPGGIEQFF. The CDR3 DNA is TGCGCCAGCAGCCACCCCGGTGGGATTGAGCAGTTCTTC.